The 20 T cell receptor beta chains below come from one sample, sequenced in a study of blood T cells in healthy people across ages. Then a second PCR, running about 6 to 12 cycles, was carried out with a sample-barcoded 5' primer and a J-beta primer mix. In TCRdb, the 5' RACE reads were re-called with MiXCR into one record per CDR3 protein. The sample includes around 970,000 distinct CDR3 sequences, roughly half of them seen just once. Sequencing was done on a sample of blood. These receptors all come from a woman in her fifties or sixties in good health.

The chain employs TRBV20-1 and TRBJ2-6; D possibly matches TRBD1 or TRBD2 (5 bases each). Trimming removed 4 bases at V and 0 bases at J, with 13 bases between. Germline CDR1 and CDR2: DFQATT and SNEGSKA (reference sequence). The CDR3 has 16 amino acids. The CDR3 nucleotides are TGCAGTGCTACAAACACCGGGACCTCTGGGGCCAACGTCCTGACTTTC. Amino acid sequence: CSATNTGTSGANVLTF.

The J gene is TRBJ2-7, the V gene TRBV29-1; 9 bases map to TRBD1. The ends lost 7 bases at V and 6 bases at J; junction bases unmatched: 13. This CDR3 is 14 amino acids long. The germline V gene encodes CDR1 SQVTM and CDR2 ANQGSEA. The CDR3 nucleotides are TGCAGCGGTGAGAACTCCGGGACAGGGTTCGAGCAGTACTTC. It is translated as CSGENSGTGFEQYF.

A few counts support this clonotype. CDR3 sequence: CSVVLAGISYNEQFF. As DNA, the CDR3 is TGCAGCGTTGTACTAGCGGGTATCTCCTACAATGAGCAGTTCTTC. V usage is TRBV29-1 and J usage is TRBJ2-1; 9 bases fit TRBD2. CDR1 is SQVTM, CDR2 ANQGSEA, per germline. V gave up 4 bases and J gave up 0 bases; unmatched junction bases: 4. This CDR3 spans 15 amino acids.

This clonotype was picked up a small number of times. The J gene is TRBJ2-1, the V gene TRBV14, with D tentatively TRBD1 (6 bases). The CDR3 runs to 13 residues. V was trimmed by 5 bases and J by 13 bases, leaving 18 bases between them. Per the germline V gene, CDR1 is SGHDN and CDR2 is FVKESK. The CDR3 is CASSWNGQPEQFF. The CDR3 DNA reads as TGTGCCAGCAGCTGGAATGGACAGCCCGAACAGTTCTTC.

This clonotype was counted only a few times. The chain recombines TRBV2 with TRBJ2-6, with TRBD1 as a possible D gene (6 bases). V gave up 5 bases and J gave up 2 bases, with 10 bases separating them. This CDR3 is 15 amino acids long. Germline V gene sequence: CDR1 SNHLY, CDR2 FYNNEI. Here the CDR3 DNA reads TGTGCCAGCAGTTCGACAGGCCCTGGGGCCAACGTCCTGACTTTC. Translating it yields CASSSTGPGANVLTF.

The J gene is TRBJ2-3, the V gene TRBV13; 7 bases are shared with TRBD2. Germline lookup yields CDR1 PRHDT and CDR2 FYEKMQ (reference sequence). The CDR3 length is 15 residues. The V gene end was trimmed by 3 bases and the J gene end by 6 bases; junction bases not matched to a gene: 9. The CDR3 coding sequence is TGTGCCAGCAGCTTCAGGACTAGTTCCCCCGATACGCAGTATTTT. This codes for CASSFRTSSPDTQYF.

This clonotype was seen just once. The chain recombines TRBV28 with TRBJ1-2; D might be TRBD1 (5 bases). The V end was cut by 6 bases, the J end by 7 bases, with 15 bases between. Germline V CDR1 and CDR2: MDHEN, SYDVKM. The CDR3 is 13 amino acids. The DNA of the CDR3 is TGTGCCAGCAGGTCTCGCCGGGGGGGTGGCTACACCTTC. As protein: CASRSRRGGGYTF.

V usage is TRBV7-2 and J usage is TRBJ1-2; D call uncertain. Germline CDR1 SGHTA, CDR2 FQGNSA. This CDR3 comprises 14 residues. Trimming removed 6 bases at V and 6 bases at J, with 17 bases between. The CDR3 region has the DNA TGTGCCAGCAGGAAGGCGGGCCTCCGCCATGGCTACACCTTC. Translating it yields CASRKAGLRHGYTF.

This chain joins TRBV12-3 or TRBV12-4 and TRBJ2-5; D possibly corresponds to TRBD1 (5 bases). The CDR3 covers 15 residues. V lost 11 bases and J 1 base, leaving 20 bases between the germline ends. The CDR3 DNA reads TGTGCCTCGGCGCCCACAGGAACTACCCAAGAGACCCAGTACTTC. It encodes CASAPTGTTQETQYF.

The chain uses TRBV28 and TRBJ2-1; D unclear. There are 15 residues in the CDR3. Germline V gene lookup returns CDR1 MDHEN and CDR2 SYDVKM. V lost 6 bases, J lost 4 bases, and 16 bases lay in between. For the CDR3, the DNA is TGTGCCAGCAGCCCACAGAGACCACCTTACAATGAGCAGTTCTTC. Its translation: CASSPQRPPYNEQFF.

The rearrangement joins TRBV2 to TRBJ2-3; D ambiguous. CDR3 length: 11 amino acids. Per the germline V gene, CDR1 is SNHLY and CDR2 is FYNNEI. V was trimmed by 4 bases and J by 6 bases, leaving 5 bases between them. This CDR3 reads CASSVMDTQYF. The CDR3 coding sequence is TGTGCCAGCAGTGTGATGGATACGCAGTATTTT.

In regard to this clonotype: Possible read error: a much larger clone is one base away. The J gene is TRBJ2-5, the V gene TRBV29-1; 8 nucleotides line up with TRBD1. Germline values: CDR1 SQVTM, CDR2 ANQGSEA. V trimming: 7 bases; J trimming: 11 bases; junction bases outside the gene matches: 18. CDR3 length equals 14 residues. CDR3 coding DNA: TGCAGCGCCTACCGGGACAGGCTCCCCAATGAGCAGTACTTC. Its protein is CSAYRDRLPNEQYF.

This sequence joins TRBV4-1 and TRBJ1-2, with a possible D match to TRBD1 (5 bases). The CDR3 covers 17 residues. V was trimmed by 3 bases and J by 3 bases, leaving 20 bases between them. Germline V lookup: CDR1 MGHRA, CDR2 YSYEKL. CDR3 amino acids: CASSQTVERDGYYGYTF. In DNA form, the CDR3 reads TGCGCCAGCAGCCAGACAGTCGAAAGGGACGGATACTATGGCTACACCTTC.

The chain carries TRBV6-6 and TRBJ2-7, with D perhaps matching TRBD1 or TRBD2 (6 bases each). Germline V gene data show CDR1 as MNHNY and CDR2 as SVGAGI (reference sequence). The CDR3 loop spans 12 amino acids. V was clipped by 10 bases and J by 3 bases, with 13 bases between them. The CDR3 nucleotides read TGTGCCATCTCTAGGGGGGACTACGAGCAGTACTTC. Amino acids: CAISRGDYEQYF.

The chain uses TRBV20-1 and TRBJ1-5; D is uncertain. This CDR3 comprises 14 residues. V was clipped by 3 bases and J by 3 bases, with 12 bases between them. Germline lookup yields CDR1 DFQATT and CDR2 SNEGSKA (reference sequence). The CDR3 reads CSASPVAVNQPQHF. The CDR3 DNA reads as TGCAGTGCTAGCCCCGTGGCGGTCAATCAGCCCCAGCATTTT.

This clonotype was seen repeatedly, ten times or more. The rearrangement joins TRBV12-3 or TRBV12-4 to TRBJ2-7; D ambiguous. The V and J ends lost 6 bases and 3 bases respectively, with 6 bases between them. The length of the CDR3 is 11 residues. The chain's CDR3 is CASRRSYEQYF. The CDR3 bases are TGTGCCAGCAGACGGAGCTACGAGCAGTACTTC.

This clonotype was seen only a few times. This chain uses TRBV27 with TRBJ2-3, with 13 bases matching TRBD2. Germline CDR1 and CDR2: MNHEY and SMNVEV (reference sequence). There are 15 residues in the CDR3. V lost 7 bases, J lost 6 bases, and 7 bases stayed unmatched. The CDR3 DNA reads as TGTGCCAGCAACCCTACTAGCGGGAGGGCGGATACGCAGTATTTT. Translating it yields CASNPTSGRADTQYF.

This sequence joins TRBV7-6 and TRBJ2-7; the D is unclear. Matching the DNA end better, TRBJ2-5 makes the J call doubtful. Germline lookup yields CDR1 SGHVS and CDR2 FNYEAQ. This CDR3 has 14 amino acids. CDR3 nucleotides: TGTGCCAGCAGCTTACACGCTAGTGGAGAGACCCAGTACTTC. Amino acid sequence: CASSLHASGETQYF.

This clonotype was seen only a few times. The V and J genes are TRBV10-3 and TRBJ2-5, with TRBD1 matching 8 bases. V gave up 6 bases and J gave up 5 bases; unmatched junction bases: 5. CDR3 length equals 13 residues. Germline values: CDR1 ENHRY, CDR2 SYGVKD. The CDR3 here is CAIRTGAGETQYF. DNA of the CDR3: TGTGCCATCAGGACAGGGGCCGGGGAGACCCAGTACTTC.

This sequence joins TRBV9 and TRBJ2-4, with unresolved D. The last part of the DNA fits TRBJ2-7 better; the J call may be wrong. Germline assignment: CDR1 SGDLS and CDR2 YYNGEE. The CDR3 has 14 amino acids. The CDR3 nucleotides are TGTGCCAGCAGCGTAGGGCAGGCGTTTAACGAGCAGTACTTC. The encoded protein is CASSVGQAFNEQYF.